These 17 T cell receptor beta chains were sequenced from one sample in a study of blood T cell repertoires in COVID-19. Sequencing was performed with immunoSEQ multiplex PCR; in TCRdb, only in-frame clones are kept and a portion is missing. This repertoire shows 15,000 to 20,000 clones, 85% to 95% found once; its top ten account for about 6%. Specimen: peripheral blood. These receptors were obtained from a human donor in a cohort sampled during active COVID-19.

The CDR3 sequence is CASRRSVFSGNTIYF. The CDR3 region has the DNA TGTGCCAGCAGACGGTCCGTTTTCTCTGGAAACACCATATATTTT. V gene TRBV6-5 combines with J gene TRBJ1-3; D uncertain. From germline, CDR1 is MNHEY and CDR2 SVGAGI. V gave up 6 bases and J gave up 0 bases, with 12 bases separating them. The length of the CDR3 is 15 residues.

The chain carries TRBV19 and TRBJ1-6; TRBD1 matches 10 bases. The CDR3 is made up of 13 amino acids. Germline CDR1 and CDR2: LNHDA and SQIVND (reference sequence). After removal of 9 bases from V and 11 bases from J, the junction contained 7 bases not matched to a gene. The DNA of the CDR3 is TGTGCCAGCGAGACAGGGGGCAATACACCCCTCCACTTT. Protein sequence: CASETGGNTPLHF.

The chain joins TRBV5-1 to TRBJ2-7; TRBD2 matches at 9 bases. Germline V gene sequence: CDR1 SGHRS, CDR2 YFSETQ. This CDR3 spans 15 amino acids. Germline trimming cut 0 bases from V and 5 bases from J; bases unmatched to any gene: 6. CDR3 DNA: TGCGCCAGCAGCTTGGGTAGCGGGAGATCCCACGAGCAGTACTTC. This codes for CASSLGSGRSHEQYF. Complete variable domain (other parts from reference TRBV5-1 and TRBJ2-7): KAGVTQTPRYLIKTRGQQVTLSCSPISGHRSVSWYQQTPGQGLQFLFEYFSETQRNKGNFPGRFSGRQFSNSRSEMNVSTLELGDSALYLCASSLGSGRSHEQYFGPGTRLTVT.

V is TRBV5-8 and J is TRBJ2-3; TRBD2 matches 10 bases. The V gene's germline CDR1 is SGHTS and CDR2 YDEGEE. Germline trimming cut 7 bases from V and 8 bases from J; bases unmatched to any gene: 16. The CDR3 extends over 16 amino acids. The CDR3 DNA follows: TGTGCCAGCTACTATTTACTAGCGGGGTTCGGAGGTACGCAGTATTTT. Amino acid sequence: CASYYLLAGFGGTQYF.

This clone was seen more than once but under ten times. This chain joins TRBV3-1 (or the pseudogene TRBV3-2) and TRBJ1-2, with 11 positions matching TRBD1. The J segment lost 6 bases and the V segment lost 3 bases, leaving 3 bases of the junction unmatched. This CDR3 region has 14 residues. CDR1 LGHDT and CDR2 YNNKEL come from the germline V gene (reference sequence). CDR3 residues: CASSHWTGGNGYTF. As DNA, the CDR3 is TGTGCCAGCAGCCATTGGACAGGGGGCAATGGCTACACCTTC.

The table lists this clone with a count of one. The chain uses TRBV28 and TRBJ1-5, with 8 bases identical to TRBD1. Germline V gives CDR1 MDHEN, CDR2 SYDVKM. This CDR3 contains 17 residues. Trimming removed 6 bases from V and 6 bases from J; junction bases left unmatched: 16. The CDR3 DNA reads TGTGCCAGCAGGAGTCCAAGACAGGGGCGGTTTGGTCAGCCCCAGCATTTT. It is translated as CASRSPRQGRFGQPQHF.

This chain joins TRBV11-2 and TRBJ1-4, with TRBD1 matching over 9 bases. The trim removed 5 bases at V and 8 bases at J, leaving 6 bases unmatched. The germline V gene has CDR1 SGHAT and CDR2 FQNNGV. The CDR3 runs 14 residues. Here the CDR3 DNA reads TGTGCCAGCAGCCAGGACAGGGGACGGGAAAAACTGTTTTTT. Its protein product is CASSQDRGREKLFF.

This clone turned up a few times. V and J are TRBV19 and TRBJ2-7, with TRBD2 matching 8 bases. Germline CDR1 and CDR2: LNHDA and SQIVND (reference sequence). The CDR3 loop spans 16 amino acids. J gave up 2 bases and V 7 bases, and 13 bases lay outside the gene matches. This CDR3 reads CASKGERGPDPYEQYF. CDR3 bases: TGTGCCAGTAAGGGGGAGCGGGGGCCGGACCCCTACGAGCAGTACTTC.

The V gene is TRBV11-1, the J gene TRBJ2-2; possible D gene TRBD1, 5 bases. Germline assignment: CDR1 SGHAT and CDR2 FQDESV (reference sequence). This CDR3 contains 14 residues. The ends were cut back, 1 base at V and 4 bases at J, with 7 bases in the middle. The CDR3 sequence is CASSLGQPTGELFF. The CDR3 region has the DNA TGTGCCAGCAGCTTAGGACAGCCCACCGGGGAGCTGTTTTTT.

The J gene is TRBJ1-2, the V gene TRBV19, with D perhaps TRBD1 (5 bases). Trimming stripped 3 bases from V and 4 bases from J, with 18 bases between. From germline, CDR1 is LNHDA and CDR2 SQIVND (reference sequence). This CDR3 is built from 16 residues. The CDR3 region has the DNA TGTGCCAGTAGTATTCGCTCTCCCACAGGTTTCTATGGCTACACCTTC. Translated, it gives CASSIRSPTGFYGYTF.

The gene calls are TRBV11-2 and TRBJ2-1; 8 bases are a match to TRBD2. CDR1 and CDR2 (germline): SGHAT, FQNNGV. V shed 4 bases, J shed 7 bases, and the junction held 15 bases outside the gene matches. The CDR3 has 17 residues. CDR3 nucleotide sequence: TGTGCCAGCAGCTCCCGGTACGGAGCGGGAGTGTGGAATGAGCAGTTCTTC. It encodes CASSSRYGAGVWNEQFF.

V and J are TRBV6-2 or TRBV6-3 and TRBJ1-5, with 8 bases aligning to TRBD1. The germline CDR1 and CDR2 sequences are MNHEY and SVGEGT. J gave up 5 bases and V 4 bases, and 1 base lay outside the gene matches. The CDR3 loop spans 13 amino acids. The CDR3 DNA reads as TGTGCCAGCAGTTCGGACAGGGATCAGCCCCAGCATTTT. Its protein product is CASSSDRDQPQHF.

The CDR3 loop is CASSSRTSGANTYNEQFF. In DNA form, the CDR3 reads TGTGCCAGCAGTTCCCGGACTAGCGGGGCGAACACCTACAATGAGCAGTTCTTC. This chain joins TRBV6-2 or TRBV6-3 and TRBJ2-1, with 12 nucleotides matching TRBD2. J was trimmed by 2 bases and V by 4 bases; bases with no gene match: 9. The CDR3 has 18 residues. Germline V gene data show CDR1 as MNHEY and CDR2 as SVGEGT.

The gene calls are TRBV28 and TRBJ1-4; D remains unclear. Germline V lookup: CDR1 MDHEN, CDR2 SYDVKM. The V end was cut by 3 bases, the J end by 8 bases, with 13 bases between. The CDR3 runs 14 residues. In nucleotides, the CDR3 is TGTGCCAGCAGTTTCTTCGTTTCTGTGGAAAAACTGTTTTTT. It translates to CASSFFVSVEKLFF.

The J gene is TRBJ2-7, the V gene TRBV13; possible D gene TRBD2, 6 bases. Trimming stripped 4 bases from V and 1 base from J, with 17 bases between. Germline V gene sequence: CDR1 PRHDT, CDR2 FYEKMQ (reference sequence). The CDR3 sequence is 16 residues long. CDR3 DNA sequence: TGTGCCAGCAGCTCAGAAACGCGGGACGAGTCCTACGAGCAGTACTTC. Its protein product is CASSSETRDESYEQYF.

The chain uses TRBV10-1 and TRBJ2-7, with 7 bases that match TRBD2. J gave up 5 bases and V 4 bases, and 8 bases lay outside the gene matches. There are 14 residues in the CDR3. The germline V gene has CDR1 WNHNN and CDR2 SYGVQD (reference sequence). The CDR3 loop is CASSGGRGKDEQYF. The CDR3 region has the DNA TGCGCCAGCAGTGGGGGGAGGGGAAAGGACGAGCAGTACTTC.

Only one count was recorded for this clone. CDR3 nucleotide sequence: TGTGCCAGCAGTGAACTTCTTGGCAGGGAACGGCAGCCCCAGCATTTT. Translating gives CASSELLGRERQPQHF. The chain combines TRBV6-1 with TRBJ1-5, with a possible D match to TRBD1 (5 bases). The germline V and J ends were trimmed by 2 bases and 7 bases, with 18 bases remaining between them. The CDR3 has 16 residues. CDR1 is MNHNS and CDR2 is SASEGT in the germline V gene.